The clone carrying this TCR beta chain was counted once. What it binds is unknown. This entry is derived from a study of siplizumab effects on memory and regulatory T cells. Study results and limitations: The study found naive T cells seemingly more diverse than memory cells and seemingly major alloresponse contributors. Unstimulated subsets were the mapping target of only a minor fraction of alloreactive clones.

The method was immunoSEQ multiplex PCR; TCRdb's version includes in-frame clones alone and lacks a portion of them. The table shows around 100,000 clones, with about 93% occurring only once. The CDR3 length is 14 residues. Germline CDR1 SGHRS, CDR2 YFSETQ. V was clipped by 2 bases and J by 4 bases, with 13 bases between them. The rearrangement joins TRBV5-1 to TRBJ2-7, with D perhaps matching TRBD1 (5 bases). This receptor was taken from a human donor in good health. The sequenced material came from Tregs sorted from blood. The CDR3 region is CASSFRQNSYEQYF. In nucleotides, the CDR3 is TGCGCCAGCAGCTTCAGACAGAATTCTTACGAGCAGTACTTC.